These 14 T cell receptor beta chains were sequenced from one sample in a study of cytomegalovirus exposure and HLA in healthy donors. With 60 Vbeta and 13 Jbeta primers, the PCR was carried out. The data were produced by immunoSEQ multiplex PCR, yet TCRdb's version contains in-frame clones alone and is incomplete. The table lists 140,000 to 150,000 clones. Sequenced sample: PBMCs. These receptors were collected from a woman aged 50 to 60 in good health and CMV-seronegative.

The chain uses TRBV7-9 and TRBJ2-7; D remains ambiguous. The V and J ends lost 5 bases and 3 bases respectively, with 14 bases between them. Germline CDR1 reads SEHNR; CDR2 reads FQNEAQ (reference sequence). There are 14 residues in the CDR3. CDR3 sequence reads: CASSTRLGGYEQYF. Here the CDR3 DNA reads TGTGCCAGCAGCACACGTCTCGGCGGCTACGAGCAGTACTTC.

The CDR3 sequence: CASTYWDRGWEQFF. The DNA of the CDR3 is TGTGCCAGCACGTACTGGGACAGGGGTTGGGAGCAGTTCTTC. The chain recombines TRBV28 with TRBJ2-1, with 10 bases lining up with TRBD1. This CDR3 is 14 amino acids long. V lost 7 bases and J lost 10; bases outside the gene matches: 10. The germline V gene encodes CDR1 MDHEN and CDR2 SYDVKM. Looking up the rest from reference TRBV28 and TRBJ2-1 gives the full variable domain: DVKVTQSSRYLVKRTGEKVFLECVQDMDHENMFWYRQDPGLGLRLIYFSYDVKMKEKGDIPEGYSVSREKKERFSLILESASTNQTSMYLCASTYWDRGWEQFFGPGTRLTVL.

The chain recombines TRBV5-1 with TRBJ2-3; the D is unclear. CDR1 and CDR2 from the germline V gene are SGHRS and YFSETQ. CDR3 length: 14 residues. V was shortened by 3 bases and J by 0 bases, with 8 bases between the two germline ends. CDR3 DNA sequence: TGCGCCAGCAGCTCCTTTTCGAGCACAGATACGCAGTATTTT. Protein product: CASSSFSSTDTQYF.

The CDR3 nucleotides read TGTGCCAGCAGCGCTTACAGGGAGAAAGACCCTGAAGCTTTCTTT. It specifies CASSAYREKDPEAFF. The chain recombines TRBV7-8 with TRBJ1-1; a possible D gene is TRBD1 (6 bases). Trimming removed 5 bases from V and 6 bases from J, with 19 bases in between. CDR1 is SGHVS, CDR2 FQNEAQ, per germline. The CDR3 runs 15 residues. The full variable domain, completed using reference TRBV7-8 and TRBJ1-1, is GAGVSQSPRYKVAKRGQDVALRCDPISGHVSLFWYQQALGQGPEFLTYFQNEAQLDKSGLPSDRFFAERPEGSVSTLKIQRTQQEDSAVYLCASSAYREKDPEAFFGQGTRLTVV.

The genes are TRBV30 and TRBJ1-5, with TRBD1 identical over 8 bases. This CDR3 contains 14 residues. V shed 3 bases, J shed 5 bases, and the junction held 6 bases outside the gene matches. Germline-derived CDR1 and CDR2 are GTSNPN and SVGIG (reference sequence). CDR3 sequence (DNA): TGTGCCTGGAGCCCCGAGACAGGGGATCAGCCCCAGCATTTT. Translated, it gives CAWSPETGDQPQHF.

The rearrangement uses TRBV7-3 and TRBJ2-1; 7 bases map to TRBD2. Trimming removed 5 bases from V and 4 bases from J; junction bases left unmatched: 8. CDR3 size: 15 residues. Germline V gives CDR1 SGHTA, CDR2 FQGTGA. CDR3 nucleotides: TGTGCCAGCAGCCTACTCGGGACTACATACAATGAGCAGTTCTTC. This codes for CASSLLGTTYNEQFF.

The chain couples TRBV9 to TRBJ1-2, with D perhaps matching TRBD1 (6 bases). Between the trimmed V and J ends, which lost 4 bases and 0 bases, there was a span of 13 bases. CDR3 length: 15 amino acids. Germline assignment: CDR1 SGDLS and CDR2 YYNGEE. CDR3 sequence: CASSPRTVANYGYTF. As DNA, the CDR3 is TGTGCCAGCAGCCCTCGGACAGTTGCTAACTATGGCTACACCTTC.

The chain joins TRBV7-8 to TRBJ2-7, with D possibly matching TRBD1 (7 bases). The V gene lost 0 bases and the J gene lost 7 bases, with 28 bases spanning the gap. Germline V gene lookup returns CDR1 SGHVS and CDR2 FQNEAQ. This CDR3 is 19 amino acids long. The chain's CDR3 is CASSLARGPTPLSEGEQYF. CDR3 DNA sequence: TGTGCCAGCAGCTTAGCAAGGGGGCCCACCCCGCTGTCGGAGGGGGAGCAGTACTTC.

The rearrangement joins TRBV7-8 to TRBJ2-1; possibly TRBD1 for D (6 bases). Germline V gene data show CDR1 as SGHVS and CDR2 as FQNEAQ. Trimming pared 4 bases from V and 8 bases from J, leaving 12 bases between. The CDR3 runs 13 residues. CDR3 sequence (DNA): TGTGCCAGCAGCTCCATACAGGGCGATGAGCAGTTCTTC. This encodes CASSSIQGDEQFF.

The CDR3 spells CASSLIRYEQYF. The CDR3 nucleotides are TGTGCCAGCAGTTTAATTCGTTACGAGCAGTACTTC. J is TRBJ2-7 and V is TRBV28, with D unclear. Germline V gene lookup returns CDR1 MDHEN and CDR2 SYDVKM. With 2 bases removed from V and 4 bases from J, the gap between germline ends came to 6 bases. This CDR3 comprises 12 residues.

V is TRBV30 and J is TRBJ2-1; 8 bases are a match to TRBD1. Germline CDR1 GTSNPN, CDR2 SVGIG (reference sequence). The CDR3 has 12 residues. Trimming at V came to 2 bases and at J to 12 bases, leaving 6 bases not matched to a gene. The chain's CDR3 is CAWSPDRGRQFF. CDR3 sequence (DNA): TGTGCCTGGAGTCCCGACAGGGGCCGGCAGTTCTTC.

V is TRBV2 and J is TRBJ2-1, with 12 bases that match TRBD2. V shed 4 bases, J shed 4 bases, and the junction held 2 bases outside the gene matches. CDR1 and CDR2 (germline): SNHLY, FYNNEI. This CDR3 comprises 15 residues. The CDR3 coding sequence is TGTGCCAGCAGTGGACTAGCGGGAGAATACAATGAGCAGTTCTTC. It translates to CASSGLAGEYNEQFF.

The genes are TRBV23-1 and TRBJ2-4; 10 bases agree with TRBD1. TRBV23-1 is identified as an open reading frame with a role that is uncertain. The length of the CDR3 is 15 residues. The ends lost 10 bases at V and 4 bases at J; junction bases unmatched: 10. The CDR3 region has the DNA TGCGCCATCATTCGGACAGGGGGAAGGAAAAACATTCAGTACTTC. This sequence encodes CAIIRTGGRKNIQYF.

The V call is TRBV5-5, the J call TRBJ1-5, with D unresolved. CDR1 is SGHKS, CDR2 YYEKEE, per germline (reference sequence). V lost 0 bases and J 4 bases, leaving 11 bases between the germline ends. The CDR3 is 15 amino acids. The CDR3 bases are TGTGCCAGCAGCTTGGGCTCGGGTAATAATCAGCCCCAGCATTTT. Its translation: CASSLGSGNNQPQHF.